The 22 T cell receptor beta chains in this list originate from one sample, sequenced in a study of cytomegalovirus exposure and HLA in healthy donors. Data came from immunoSEQ multiplex PCR; TCRdb stores just in-frame clones and leaves some out. The table has 55,000 to 70,000 clones, around 88% seen once; the top ten hold roughly 1.8%. The source material was PBMCs. These receptors were taken from a woman aged 18-30 years in good health and CMV-seronegative.

The chain is built from TRBV29-1 and TRBJ1-2; tentatively, D is TRBD1 (6 bases). V lost 5 bases and J 8 bases, leaving 21 bases between the germline ends. This CDR3 is 14 amino acids long. Germline loops: CDR1 SQVTM, CDR2 ANQGSEA. The CDR3 nucleotides read TGCAGCGTTCTCCCTAAACAGGGTTCTTACGGCTACACCTTC. Translated: CSVLPKQGSYGYTF.

The chain combines TRBV5-1 with TRBJ2-1; D unresolved. The CDR3 is 15 residues long. V lost 4 bases and J lost 4, with 15 bases in between. Germline V gene data show CDR1 as SGHRS and CDR2 as YFSETQ. In nucleotides, the CDR3 is TGCGCCAGCAGCGGCTCAGGTAGTTCTTACAATGAGCAGTTCTTC. Translated: CASSGSGSSYNEQFF.

The gene calls are TRBV30 and TRBJ2-3; D unresolved. This CDR3 spans 13 amino acids. V dropped 3 bases and J dropped 0 bases, with 7 bases sitting between them. CDR1 GTSNPN and CDR2 SVGIG come from the germline V gene (reference sequence). CDR3 DNA: TGTGCCTGGAGAGAAACTAGCACAGATACGCAGTATTTT. Protein sequence: CAWRETSTDTQYF.

This clone was seen a handful of times. The chain has TRBV29-1 and TRBJ1-5; TRBD1 is a possible D gene (6 bases). Germline V gene lookup returns CDR1 SQVTM and CDR2 ANQGSEA. V lost 4 bases, J lost 6 bases, and 13 bases lay in between. The CDR3 totals 13 residues. CDR3 in DNA: TGCAGCGTTGTTTCGGGCAGGGGTCAGCCCCAGCATTTT. Its translation: CSVVSGRGQPQHF. Full variable domain (remainder filled in from reference TRBV29-1 and TRBJ1-5): SAVISQKPSRDICQRGTSLTIQCQVDSQVTMMFWYRQQPGQSLTLIATANQGSEATYESGFVIDKFPISRPNLTFSTLTVSNMSPEDSSIYLCSVVSGRGQPQHFGDGTRLSIL.

The V gene is TRBV18, the J gene TRBJ2-7; D is unclear. Trimming cost V 1 base and J 0 bases, with 4 bases left between them. Germline CDR1 KGHSH, CDR2 LQKENI. The CDR3 is made up of 13 amino acids. The chain's CDR3 is CASSPQSSYEQYF. Here the CDR3 DNA reads TGTGCCAGCTCACCACAGAGCTCCTACGAGCAGTACTTC.

This rearrangement joins TRBV7-2 to TRBJ2-1, with a tentative D call TRBD1 (6 bases). The CDR3 length is 13 residues. Germline CDR1 and CDR2: SGHTA and FQGNSA. Deletions cut 3 bases from V and 4 bases from J, with 7 bases between. The CDR3 loop reads CASSLRGYNEQFF. The CDR3 DNA is TGTGCCAGCAGCTTGAGGGGGTACAATGAGCAGTTCTTC.

The chain is built from TRBV19 and TRBJ1-2; weak D call: TRBD1 (5 bases). The germline V and J ends were trimmed by 1 base and 8 bases, with 17 bases remaining between them. This CDR3 is 15 amino acids long. CDR1 and CDR2 (germline): LNHDA, SQIVND (reference sequence). The CDR3 spells CASSIVNQGSPGYTF. CDR3 DNA: TGTGCCAGTAGTATAGTCAACCAGGGAAGCCCAGGCTACACCTTC.

The CDR3 reads CASRGLRGELGELFF. In nucleotides, the CDR3 is TGTGCCAGCAGGGGTCTCCGGGGGGAACTCGGGGAGCTGTTTTTT. This rearrangement joins TRBV2 to TRBJ2-2; 7 bases align to TRBD2. Germline V CDR1 and CDR2: SNHLY, FYNNEI. The CDR3 is made up of 15 amino acids. V trimming: 6 bases; J trimming: 7 bases; junction bases outside the gene matches: 11.

This clone was seen more than once but under ten times. The V call is TRBV6-4, the J call TRBJ2-1; 15 bases align to TRBD2. Germline lookup yields CDR1 MRHNA and CDR2 SNTAGT. This CDR3 contains 18 residues. Trimming took 3 bases from V and 6 from J; bases not matched to a gene: 9. The CDR3 spells CASSEGTSGGPGGNEQFF. The CDR3 nucleotides are TGTGCCAGCAGTGAAGGGACTAGCGGGGGGCCCGGGGGCAATGAGCAGTTCTTC.

The CDR3 region is CASSLERSPDTQYF. The CDR3 DNA reads TGTGCCAGCAGCTTAGAGCGGTCCCCAGATACGCAGTATTTT. The chain couples TRBV11-2 to TRBJ2-3; D is ambiguous. The CDR3 consists of 14 residues. Trimming left V 0 bases short and J 4 bases short, with 8 bases between. Germline lookup yields CDR1 SGHAT and CDR2 FQNNGV. The entire variable domain, with the rest obtained from reference TRBV11-2 and TRBJ2-3, is as follows: EAGVAQSPRYKIIEKRQSVAFWCNPISGHATLYWYQQILGQGPKLLIQFQNNGVVDDSQLPKDRFSAERLKGVDSTLKIQPAKLEDSAVYLCASSLERSPDTQYFGPGTRLTVL.

This clone was detected only once. The chain couples TRBV5-1 to TRBJ2-1; no clear D gene. Germline V lookup: CDR1 SGHRS, CDR2 YFSETQ. V was trimmed by 4 bases and J by 7 bases, leaving 15 bases between them. This CDR3 region has 14 residues. The CDR3 coding sequence is TGCGCCAGCAGCCGAAGGAGCGAGCTGAATGAGCAGTTCTTC. Protein: CASSRRSELNEQFF.

The chain joins TRBV6-5 to TRBJ2-7; D is perhaps TRBD1 (5 bases). Trimming took 7 bases from V and 5 from J, leaving 18 bases between them. The CDR3 length is 14 residues. Per germline, CDR1 MNHEY and CDR2 SVGAGI. The CDR3 reads CASTNPAGHHEQYF. The CDR3 nucleotides read TGTGCCAGCACCAACCCCGCAGGGCACCACGAGCAGTACTTC.

The chain recombines TRBV28 with TRBJ2-7, with a weak D call TRBD1 (8 bases). V was shortened by 4 bases and J by 3 bases, with 22 bases between the two germline ends. This CDR3 contains 17 residues. Germline V gives CDR1 MDHEN, CDR2 SYDVKM. The CDR3 loop is CASSSAQGGDQNYEQYF. The CDR3 nucleotides are TGTGCCAGCAGTTCGGCACAGGGGGGGGATCAAAACTACGAGCAGTACTTC.

The chain employs TRBV7-2 and TRBJ2-1; 15 nucleotides agree with TRBD2. The CDR3 is 18 amino acids. Losses at the gene ends were 3 bases for V and 7 bases for J; bases not matched to a gene: 10. CDR1 SGHTA and CDR2 FQGNSA come from the germline V gene. In DNA, the CDR3 is TGTGCCAGCAGCTTTAGGACTAGCGGGGGGGCCGGGAAAAATGAGCAGTTCTTC. Protein: CASSFRTSGGAGKNEQFF.

J is TRBJ2-1 and V is TRBV5-4, with D perhaps TRBD2 (5 bases). Trimming removed 2 bases at V and 10 bases at J, with 13 bases between. The CDR3 extends over 13 amino acids. The germline V gene has CDR1 SGHNT and CDR2 YYREEE (reference sequence). The CDR3 sequence is CASSLAERIEQFF. As DNA, the CDR3 is TGTGCCAGCAGCTTAGCGGAACGGATAGAGCAGTTCTTC.

The genes are TRBV29-1 and TRBJ2-5; TRBD1 might be the D (7 bases). Looked up from germline, CDR1 is SQVTM and CDR2 is ANQGSEA. The CDR3 length is 11 residues. The V gene lost 7 bases and the J gene lost 5 bases, with 11 bases spanning the gap. The CDR3 coding sequence is TGCAGCGCAGGGGGAGGTGAGACCCAGTACTTC. Translated, it gives CSAGGGETQYF.

The chain carries TRBV5-6 and TRBJ2-2; D is uncertain. Germline loops: CDR1 SGHDT, CDR2 YYEEEE. V lost 4 bases and J lost 6, with 7 bases in between. The CDR3 sequence is 12 residues long. CDR3 sequence (DNA): TGTGCCAGCAGCCCCTCTTCCGGGGAGCTGTTTTTT. It encodes CASSPSSGELFF.

The chain uses TRBV7-3 and TRBJ2-3; 7 nucleotides line up with TRBD2. Germline loops: CDR1 SGHTA, CDR2 FQGTGA. J was trimmed by 0 bases and V by 0 bases; bases with no gene match: 3. The CDR3 is 16 residues long. For the CDR3, the DNA is TGTGCCAGCAGCTTAACCAGCGGGACTAGCACAGATACGCAGTATTTT. This codes for CASSLTSGTSTDTQYF.

This chain connects TRBV5-1 to TRBJ1-6; tentatively, D is TRBD1 (6 bases). V gave up 4 bases and J gave up 3 bases, with 8 bases separating them. The CDR3 covers 14 residues. The V gene's germline CDR1 is SGHRS and CDR2 YFSETQ. As DNA, the CDR3 is TGCGCCAGCAGCCCGGACAGCTATAATTCACCCCTCCACTTT. Its translation: CASSPDSYNSPLHF.

The chain combines TRBV4-3 with TRBJ2-3; TRBD1 matches at 9 bases. The CDR3 contains 16 residues. The V gene end was trimmed by 3 bases and the J gene end by 4 bases; junction bases not matched to a gene: 8. Germline V gives CDR1 LGHNA, CDR2 YSLEER. CDR3 nucleotides: TGCGCCAGCAGCCAGCACACACAGGGGGCAGCAGATACGCAGTATTTT. Protein: CASSQHTQGAADTQYF.

The chain employs TRBV5-4 and TRBJ2-7; 8 positions match TRBD2. The CDR3 runs 15 residues. Trimming cost V 4 bases and J 2 bases; bases outside gene matches: 8. Germline-derived CDR1 and CDR2 are SGHNT and YYREEE (reference sequence). CDR3 region: CASSPPGTRAYEQYF. The CDR3 bases are TGTGCCAGCAGCCCACCCGGGACTAGGGCCTACGAGCAGTACTTC.

V gene TRBV5-1 combines with J gene TRBJ2-7; D is possibly TRBD2 (6 bases). Between the trimmed V and J ends, which lost 4 bases and 1 base, there was a span of 12 bases. This CDR3 spans 14 amino acids. CDR1 is SGHRS, CDR2 YFSETQ, per germline. The CDR3 DNA reads as TGCGCCAGCAGCAGGGCGGGGTCGTCCTACGAGCAGTACTTC. Protein: CASSRAGSSYEQYF.